The present TCR beta chain was sequenced within a study of OX40 agonist ivuxolimab in advanced cancers. Study-level information: Patients got intravenous ivuxolimab at 0.01 to 10 mg/kg every 2 weeks.

Points on this clone: The antigen is unknown.

The V and J ends lost 7 bases and 0 bases respectively, with 13 bases between them. The CDR3 spans 15 residues. The germline gives CDR1 SGHTA, CDR2 FQGNSA. Using immunoSEQ multiplex PCR, the repertoire was profiled, and TCRdb retains in-frame clones only, with some absent. The sample lists 40,000 to 55,000 clones, less than 95% occurring once. Whole-study results and caveats: At doses 0.1 to 3.0 mg/kg, CD4+ and CD8+ clones expanded.

This receptor was obtained from an adult with an advanced solid tumor such as melanoma, head and neck, liver or kidney cancer. The input for sequencing was CD4+ or CD8+ T cells sorted from blood, taken in a trial of the OX40 agonist ivuxolimab. The rearrangement uses TRBV7-2 and TRBJ1-5; TRBD1 might be the D (5 bases). CDR3 nucleotides: TGTGCCAGCACCACGGACAATTATAGCAATCAGCCCCAGCATTTT. Amino acid sequence: CASTTDNYSNQPQHF.